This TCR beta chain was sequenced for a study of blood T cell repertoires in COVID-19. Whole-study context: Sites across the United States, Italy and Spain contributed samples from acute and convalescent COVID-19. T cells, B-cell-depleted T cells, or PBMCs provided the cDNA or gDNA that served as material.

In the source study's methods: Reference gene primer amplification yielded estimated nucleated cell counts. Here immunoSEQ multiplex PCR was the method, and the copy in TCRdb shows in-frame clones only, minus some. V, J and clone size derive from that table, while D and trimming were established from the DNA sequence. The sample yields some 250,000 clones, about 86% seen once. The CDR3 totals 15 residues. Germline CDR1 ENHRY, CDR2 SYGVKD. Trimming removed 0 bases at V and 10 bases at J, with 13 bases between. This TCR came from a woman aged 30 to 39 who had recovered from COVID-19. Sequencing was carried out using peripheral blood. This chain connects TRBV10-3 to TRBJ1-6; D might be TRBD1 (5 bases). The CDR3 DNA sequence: TGTGCCATCAGTGAGTCGGCCAGGGAAGGATCACCCCTCCACTTT. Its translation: CAISESAREGSPLHF.